This TCR beta chain derives from a study of blood T cells in healthy people across ages. CDR1 and CDR2 (germline): PRHDT, FYEKMQ (reference sequence). This CDR3 is 14 amino acids long. V was trimmed by 6 bases and J by 6 bases, leaving 15 bases between them. Extraction yielded at least 6 micrograms of total RNA per sample. A J-beta primer mix and a sample-barcoded 5' primer were used in a second PCR of roughly 6 to 11 cycles. TCRdb recomputed calls from the 5' RACE reads with MiXCR, one row per CDR3 protein. The table has 1.8 million or so distinct CDR3 sequences, more than 35% seen once; the top ten hold under 25%.

The chain joins TRBV13 to TRBJ2-1, with D tentatively TRBD1 (6 bases). This clonotype originated in a human donor in good health. The specimen sequenced was blood. CDR3 DNA sequence: TGTGCCAGCAGGGACCCAGGGGAAGGCAATGAGCAGTTCTTC. Protein: CASRDPGEGNEQFF.